This T cell receptor (beta chain) was recovered during a study of cytomegalovirus exposure and HLA in healthy donors. Whole-study results and caveats: The study designated about 160 TCR beta chains cytomegalovirus-associated.

13 Jbeta primers and 60 Vbeta primers were used for the PCR. The repertoire was sequenced with immunoSEQ multiplex PCR; TCRdb's copy has only in-frame clones and lacks some. This sample has 75,000 to 95,000 clones; roughly two thirds occur once, and the top ten carry about 5.9%. Germline V lookup: CDR1 LNHDA, CDR2 SQIVND (reference sequence). The V end lost 8 bases, the J end lost 4 bases, and 8 bases lay between the germline ends. This CDR3 contains 11 residues. Donors likely had unrecorded immune exposures despite being nominally healthy when sampled. This clone occurred a few times. Its matching antigen is unknown.

The V call is TRBV19, the J call TRBJ2-5, with D uncertain. The sequencing input was PBMCs. This sequence originates from a woman under 40 in good health and CMV-seronegative. DNA of the CDR3: TGTGCCAGTGCCACGGGAGAGACCCAGTACTTC. Translated: CASATGETQYF.